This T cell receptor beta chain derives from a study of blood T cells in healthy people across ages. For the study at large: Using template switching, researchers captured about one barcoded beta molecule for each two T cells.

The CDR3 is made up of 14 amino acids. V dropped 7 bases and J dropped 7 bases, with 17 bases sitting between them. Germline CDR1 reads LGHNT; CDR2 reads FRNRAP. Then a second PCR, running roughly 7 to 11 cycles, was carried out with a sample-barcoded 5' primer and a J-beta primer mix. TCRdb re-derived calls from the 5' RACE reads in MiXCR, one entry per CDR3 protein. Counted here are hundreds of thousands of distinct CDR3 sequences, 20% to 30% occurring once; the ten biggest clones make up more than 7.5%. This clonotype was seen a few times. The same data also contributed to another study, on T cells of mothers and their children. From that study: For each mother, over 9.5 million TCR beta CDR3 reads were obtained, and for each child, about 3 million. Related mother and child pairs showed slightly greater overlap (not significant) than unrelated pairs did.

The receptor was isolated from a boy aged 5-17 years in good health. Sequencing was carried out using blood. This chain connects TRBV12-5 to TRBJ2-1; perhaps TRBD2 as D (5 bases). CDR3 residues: CASELGGGGNEQFF. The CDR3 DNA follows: TGTGCTAGTGAATTGGGCGGAGGAGGTAATGAGCAGTTCTTC.